The clone carrying this T cell receptor (beta chain) turned up a few times. Its target is not known. The sample comes from a study of early T cells in non-severe SARS-CoV-2 infection. Individual cDNA molecules were tagged with unique molecular identifiers, the study reported. One entry per CDR3 protein results from TCRdb running MiXCR on the 5' RACE reads. The sample carries more than 40,000 distinct CDR3 sequences, about 7% recorded once. The germline V gene encodes CDR1 SGHVS and CDR2 FQNEAQ. This CDR3 spans 16 amino acids. V was clipped by 3 bases and J by 2 bases, with 14 bases between them. Whole-study results and caveats: Database matching using VDJdb favored anti-spike CD8 responses, with private and CD4 specificities left missing.

The sequenced material came from whole blood. The sequence was collected from an adult who was a healthcare worker with PCR-confirmed SARS-CoV-2 infection or an uninfected control (not recorded which). The chain couples TRBV7-8 to TRBJ1-5; D ambiguous. The CDR3 here is CASSFLGGLGNQPQHF. In nucleotides, the CDR3 is TGTGCCAGCAGCTTTCTGGGCGGTCTGGGCAATCAGCCCCAGCATTTT.